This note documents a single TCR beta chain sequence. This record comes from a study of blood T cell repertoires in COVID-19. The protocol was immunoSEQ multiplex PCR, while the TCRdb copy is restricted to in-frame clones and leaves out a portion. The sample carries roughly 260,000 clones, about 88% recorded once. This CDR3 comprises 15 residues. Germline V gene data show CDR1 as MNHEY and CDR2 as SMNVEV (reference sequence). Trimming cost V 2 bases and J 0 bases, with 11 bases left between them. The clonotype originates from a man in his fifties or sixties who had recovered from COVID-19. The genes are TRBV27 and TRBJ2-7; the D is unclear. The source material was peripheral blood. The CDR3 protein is CASSLGTVPSYEQYF. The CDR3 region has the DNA TGTGCCAGCAGTTTAGGTACGGTTCCCTCCTACGAGCAGTACTTC.